One sample yielded the 10 T cell receptor beta chains listed below, sequenced in a study of CD8 T cells in ankylosing spondylitis. TCRdb redid the calling of the 5' RACE reads with MiXCR, one entry per CDR3 protein. The sample carries approximately 220,000 distinct CDR3 sequences, about 17% recorded once. Notes on the study in general: Seemingly characteristic of ankylosing spondylitis blood was a TCR beta motif consisting of about 8 highly homologous variants.

Their cognate antigens are unknown. The specimen sequenced was blood, either unsorted or a sorted T cell fraction (not recorded which). The receptors here all came from a male donor with ankylosing spondylitis.

This chain uses TRBV6-5 with TRBJ1-4; 7 bases agree with TRBD1. The CDR3 totals 15 residues. The trim removed 1 base at V and 8 bases at J, leaving 7 bases unmatched. Germline values: CDR1 MNHEY, CDR2 SVGAGI. The CDR3 reads CASSYYRDSREKLFF. The CDR3 DNA reads as TGTGCCAGCAGTTACTACCGGGACAGCCGAGAAAAACTGTTTTTT.

In its sample, this clonotype was seen a few times. J is TRBJ2-7 and V is TRBV6-1, with D possibly TRBD2 on 5 matching bases. V was shortened by 5 bases and J by 4 bases, with 12 bases between the two germline ends. The CDR3 is 13 residues long. Germline V gene lookup returns CDR1 MNHNS and CDR2 SASEGT. The CDR3 DNA is TGTGCCAGCAGTAATGGGAGCCCATACGAGCAGTACTTC. This translates into CASSNGSPYEQYF.

The chain couples TRBV28 to TRBJ1-5; D unresolved. V was clipped by 5 bases and J by 3 bases, with 14 bases between them. Germline-derived CDR1 and CDR2 are MDHEN and SYDVKM. This CDR3 has 15 amino acids. CDR3 loop: CASSNKYTSNQPQHF. CDR3 nucleotide sequence: TGTGCCAGCAGTAACAAATACACATCCAATCAGCCCCAGCATTTT.

This clonotype was seen ten or more times. The V gene is TRBV29-1, the J gene TRBJ2-2; D not certain. The length of the CDR3 is 11 residues. V was trimmed by 3 bases and J by 3 bases, leaving 2 bases between them. Germline V CDR1 and CDR2: SQVTM, ANQGSEA. For the CDR3, the DNA is TGCAGCGTTGAGTACACCGGGGAGCTGTTTTTT. It specifies CSVEYTGELFF.

This clonotype was detected a few times. The V gene is TRBV3-1, the J gene TRBJ2-1, with D perhaps matching TRBD2 (5 bases). The germline gives CDR1 LGHDT, CDR2 YNNKEL (reference sequence). The CDR3 runs to 15 residues. Trimming removed 0 bases from V and 8 bases from J, with 14 bases in between. The CDR3 reads CASSQDMGFGDEQFF. CDR3 sequence (DNA): TGTGCCAGCAGCCAAGATATGGGGTTCGGGGATGAGCAGTTCTTC.

The chain joins TRBV2 to TRBJ2-1, with unresolved D. Germline CDR1 SNHLY, CDR2 FYNNEI. This CDR3 is built from 14 residues. V was pared by 2 bases and J by 0 bases, with 5 bases between. CDR3 DNA: TGTGCCAGCAGTGAATTAGGCTCCTACAATGAGCAGTTCTTC. Translated: CASSELGSYNEQFF.

The sample holds a few counts of this clonotype. The V and J genes are TRBV4-1 and TRBJ1-1; D call uncertain. CDR1 MGHRA and CDR2 YSYEKL come from the germline V gene. The V end was cut by 0 bases, the J end by 4 bases, with 12 bases between. This CDR3 is built from 15 residues. The CDR3 sequence is CASSQDSGSFTEAFF. CDR3 coding DNA: TGCGCCAGCAGCCAAGATTCCGGCAGTTTCACTGAAGCTTTCTTT.

This clonotype was found a few times. The chain combines TRBV6-5 with TRBJ2-1; no definite D call. Germline loops: CDR1 MNHEY, CDR2 SVGAGI. The CDR3 contains 15 residues. V lost 2 bases and J 0 bases, leaving 8 bases between the germline ends. The CDR3, as DNA: TGTGCCAGCAGTTACGACGGTAGCTCCTACAATGAGCAGTTCTTC. Translating gives CASSYDGSSYNEQFF.

This chain uses TRBV29-1 with TRBJ2-7; 9 bases match TRBD2. From germline, CDR1 is SQVTM and CDR2 ANQGSEA. Trimming cost V 1 base and J 2 bases; bases outside gene matches: 0. The length of the CDR3 is 13 residues. CDR3 coding DNA: TGCAGCGTTGAAGTAGCGGGGGCCTACGAGCAGTACTTC. Translation gives CSVEVAGAYEQYF.

This clonotype was seen a handful of times. The V and J genes are TRBV7-8 and TRBJ2-3; D may be TRBD2 (5 bases). Trimming removed 4 bases at V and 0 bases at J, with 20 bases between. Germline-derived CDR1 and CDR2 are SGHVS and FQNEAQ. The CDR3 extends over 18 amino acids. The CDR3 spells CASSSPGWERWSTDTQYF. The CDR3 DNA sequence: TGTGCCAGCAGCTCCCCCGGTTGGGAGCGGTGGAGCACAGATACGCAGTATTTT.